Each of the 16 T cell receptor beta chains below was sequenced from the same sample in a study of blood T cells in healthy people across ages. Then a second PCR, running roughly 7 to 12 cycles, was carried out with a sample-barcoded 5' primer and a J-beta primer mix. MiXCR, applied by TCRdb to the 5' RACE reads, yields one record per CDR3 protein. The sample contains hundreds of thousands of distinct CDR3 sequences, about 25% of which appear only once. These records were also assigned to another study, of T cells of mothers and their children.

The sequencing sample was made of blood. The receptor source for this set is a boy younger than 18 in good health.

J is TRBJ1-4 and V is TRBV15; D not resolved. The germline V gene encodes CDR1 LNHNV and CDR2 YYDKDF (reference sequence). Trimming took off 9 bases at V and 7 bases at J, with 15 bases between the two ends. CDR3 length equals 13 residues. Here the CDR3 DNA reads TGTGCCACTCGCGGGCAGCCGGCTGAAAAACTGTTTTTT. This translates into CATRGQPAEKLFF.

This clonotype was seen only a few times. The V gene is TRBV29-1, the J gene TRBJ2-2, with no clear D. Germline-derived CDR1 and CDR2 are SQVTM and ANQGSEA. CDR3 size: 13 residues. V was cut by 3 bases and J by 6 bases, with 11 bases left in between. The CDR3 DNA sequence: TGCAGCGTTGAGGTCCCGTTGGCCGGGGAGCTGTTTTTT. This translates into CSVEVPLAGELFF.

This clonotype was observed a handful of times. The chain recombines TRBV29-1 with TRBJ2-3; D gene uncertain. This CDR3 comprises 14 residues. V dropped 4 bases and J dropped 1 base, with 12 bases sitting between them. Per the germline V gene, CDR1 is SQVTM and CDR2 is ANQGSEA. CDR3 bases: TGCAGCGTTGTCTTAGGGCAAGGCACAGATACGCAGTATTTT. Protein sequence: CSVVLGQGTDTQYF.

The V gene is TRBV5-1, the J gene TRBJ2-5, with TRBD1 identical over 9 bases. J was trimmed by 5 bases and V by 4 bases; bases with no gene match: 6. The germline gives CDR1 SGHRS, CDR2 YFSETQ. The CDR3 totals 14 residues. The CDR3 bases are TGCGCCAGCAGCCCCTGGACAGGGGCCGAGACCCAGTACTTC. As protein: CASSPWTGAETQYF.

The chain uses TRBV6-5 and TRBJ1-1; 7 bases map to TRBD1. The CDR3 has 15 residues. CDR1 and CDR2 (germline): MNHEY, SVGAGI. The J segment lost 3 bases and the V segment lost 2 bases, leaving 6 bases of the junction unmatched. The chain's CDR3 is CASSYKGAGYTEAFF. The CDR3 DNA reads as TGTGCCAGCAGTTACAAGGGGGCCGGGTACACTGAAGCTTTCTTT.

In this sample, this clonotype turned up a few times. The junction and the germline gene differ at one end; a read error may be behind it. The genes are TRBV29-1 and TRBJ2-5; 7 bases line up with TRBD2. Germline V gives CDR1 SQVTM, CDR2 ANQGSEA. The CDR3 totals 14 residues. CDR3 sequence: CSAQASGGWETRYF. The CDR3 region has the DNA TGCAGCGCTCAAGCTTCGGGGGGATGGGAGACCCGGTACTTC.

This clonotype was counted between two and nine times. The chain recombines TRBV9 with TRBJ2-1; 11 bases are shared with TRBD2. The germline CDR1 and CDR2 sequences are SGDLS and YYNGEE. J was trimmed by 7 bases and V by 3 bases; bases with no gene match: 3. This CDR3 is 14 amino acids long. CDR3 DNA: TGTGCCAGCAGCGGTAGCGGGGGGGAGAATGAGCAGTTCTTC. It yields the protein CASSGSGGENEQFF.

This clonotype was seen a few times. The V call is TRBV29-1, the J call TRBJ2-3; a weak D match, TRBD2 (6 bases). This CDR3 has 10 residues. Trimming stripped 8 bases from V and 10 bases from J, with 13 bases between. In germline, CDR1 is SQVTM, CDR2 ANQGSEA. The CDR3 sequence is CSPAPGAQYF. CDR3 nucleotides: TGCAGCCCGGCCCCGGGGGCGCAGTATTTT.

This clonotype was detected only a few times. V and J are TRBV12-3 or TRBV12-4 and TRBJ1-2; tentative D call: TRBD1 (5 bases). The length of the CDR3 is 12 residues. The V end lost 5 bases, the J end lost 6 bases, and 10 bases lay between the germline ends. The CDR3 sequence: CASSKQDDGYTF. The CDR3 DNA sequence: TGTGCCAGCAGTAAACAGGACGATGGCTACACCTTC.

The chain carries TRBV6-6 and TRBJ1-5; D not certain. CDR3 length: 13 residues. In germline, CDR1 is MNHNY, CDR2 SVGAGI (reference sequence). V gave up 4 bases and J gave up 5 bases, with 9 bases separating them. CDR3 DNA sequence: TGTGCCAGCAGTTTCGTAGTGGATCAGCCCCAGCATTTT. Encoded protein: CASSFVVDQPQHF.

The chain employs TRBV20-1 and TRBJ1-4; D remains ambiguous. In germline, CDR1 is DFQATT, CDR2 SNEGSKA (reference sequence). Trimming took off 7 bases at V and 7 bases at J, with 16 bases between the two ends. This CDR3 has 13 residues. The CDR3 DNA reads as TGCAGTGGTACATCCCCGGTGGGTGAAAAACTGTTTTTT. It is translated as CSGTSPVGEKLFF.

The J gene is TRBJ2-1, the V gene TRBV27, with D possibly being TRBD2 (6 bases). The V end was cut by 3 bases, the J end by 8 bases, with 8 bases between. The CDR3 spans 12 residues. Germline loops: CDR1 MNHEY, CDR2 SMNVEV (reference sequence). CDR3 nucleotide sequence: TGTGCCAGCAGTTTCCCGGGGGATGAGCAGTTCTTC. Amino acid sequence: CASSFPGDEQFF.

The V call is TRBV29-1, the J call TRBJ2-5; 7 bases match TRBD2. Germline CDR1 SQVTM, CDR2 ANQGSEA. V lost 4 bases and J lost 2; bases outside the gene matches: 7. The CDR3 covers 14 residues. The CDR3 loop reads CSVGASGRQETQYF. The CDR3 bases are TGCAGCGTTGGGGCTAGCGGCAGGCAAGAGACCCAGTACTTC.

This clonotype has a handful of counts. The J gene is TRBJ2-7, the V gene TRBV29-1; D unresolved. Germline CDR1 and CDR2: SQVTM and ANQGSEA. The CDR3 is made up of 11 amino acids. The V and J ends lost 2 bases and 6 bases respectively, with 8 bases between them. The CDR3 sequence: CSVERDTEQYF. CDR3 nucleotides: TGCAGCGTTGAAAGAGACACCGAGCAGTACTTC.

This clonotype was found a few times. The V call is TRBV7-6, the J call TRBJ2-5, with D perhaps assigned TRBD1 or TRBD2 (5 bases each). The CDR3 spans 16 residues. Germline values: CDR1 SGHVS, CDR2 FNYEAQ. Deletions cut 1 base from V and 1 base from J, with 13 bases between. DNA for the CDR3: TGTGCCAGCAGCTTAGGTCCGTCTGGGACCCAAGAGACCCAGTACTTC. Translation: CASSLGPSGTQETQYF.

The J gene is TRBJ2-5, the V gene TRBV12-3 or TRBV12-4; 8 bases agree with TRBD2. The DNA matches TRBJ2-7 better at its end, which makes the J call doubtful. The CDR3 covers 15 residues. DNA of the CDR3: TGTGCCAGCAGTCAGCCGAACCGCGGGAGGAACGAGCAGTACTTC. The encoded protein is CASSQPNRGRNEQYF.